The present T cell receptor beta chain was sequenced within a study of regulatory T cells in long-lasting Graves disease. Comments on this clonotype: Its cognate antigen is unknown.

Study-wide findings and caveats: Persistent Graves' patients had lower TCR diversity than newly diagnosed ones.

V was trimmed by 0 bases and J by 2 bases, leaving 11 bases between them. Germline lookup yields CDR1 LGHDT and CDR2 YNNKEL (reference sequence). The CDR3 contains 15 residues. Construction of the TCR beta libraries employed iRepertoire HTBI primers in conjunction with Arm-PCR of CDR3 regions. TCRdb independently ran MiXCR on the multiplex PCR reads; one entry per CDR3 protein. The table has 450,000 or so distinct CDR3 sequences, under 25% seen once; the top ten hold less than 15%. Time point of the sample: persistent/refractory GD, antithyroid drugs over 5 years with positive TRAb. Construction of the TCR library relied on RNA isolated from PBMCs. A peripheral blood sample, roughly 9.8 milliliters in volume, was drawn into EDTA tubes.

Sequenced here: peripheral blood mononuclear cells (PBMCs), sampled when the disease was refractory, from a patient treated with antithyroid drugs. The chain employs TRBV3-1 and TRBJ2-7, with D tentatively TRBD2 (5 bases). The clonotype comes from a female donor with Graves disease. CDR3 loop: CASSQESAAAYEQYF. The CDR3 coding sequence is TGTGCCAGCAGCCAAGAATCAGCGGCTGCCTACGAGCAGTACTTC.